The clone carrying this T cell receptor beta chain appeared a single time. This entry is derived from a study of CD8 T cell repertoires and HIV-1 epitope variants. The germline CDR1 and CDR2 sequences are SGHRS and YFSETQ. With 2 bases clipped from V and 4 bases from J, the junction kept 4 bases outside the gene matches. This CDR3 has 14 amino acids. Only in-frame clones appear in the TCRdb table, and some are missing; sequencing was by immunoSEQ multiplex PCR. Of under 100,000 clones listed, 74% are singletons. Sequenced sample: uncultured baseline CD8+ T cells from peripheral blood mononuclear cells (PBMCs). The genes are TRBV5-1 and TRBJ1-1; 8 nucleotides agree with TRBD1. The sequence was collected from a male donor with HIV. The CDR3 DNA follows: TGCGCCAGCAGCTTTCAGGGGGCGACCACTGAAGCTTTCTTT. This encodes CASSFQGATTEAFF.